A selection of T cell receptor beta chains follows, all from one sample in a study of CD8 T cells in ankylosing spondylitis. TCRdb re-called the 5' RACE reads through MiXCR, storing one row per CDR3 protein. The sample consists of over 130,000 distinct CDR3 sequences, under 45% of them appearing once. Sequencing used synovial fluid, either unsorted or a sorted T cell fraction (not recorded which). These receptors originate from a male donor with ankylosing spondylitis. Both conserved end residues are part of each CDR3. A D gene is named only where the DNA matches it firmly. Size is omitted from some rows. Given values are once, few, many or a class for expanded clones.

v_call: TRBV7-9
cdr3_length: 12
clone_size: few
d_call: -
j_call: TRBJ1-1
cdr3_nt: TGTGCCAGCAGCTTCGACGGGACGATGGCTTTCTTT
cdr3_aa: CASSFDGTMAFF

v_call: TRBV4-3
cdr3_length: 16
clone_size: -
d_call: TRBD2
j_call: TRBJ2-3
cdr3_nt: TGCGCCAGCAGCCGCCACGGACTAGCGGGCACAGATACGCAGTATTTT
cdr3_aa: CASSRHGLAGTDTQYF

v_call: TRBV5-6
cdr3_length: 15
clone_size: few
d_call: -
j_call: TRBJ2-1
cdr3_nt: TGTGCCAGCAGCCTGCCGAGAGCGATGGACCATGAGCAGTTCTTC
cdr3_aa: CASSLPRAMDHEQFF

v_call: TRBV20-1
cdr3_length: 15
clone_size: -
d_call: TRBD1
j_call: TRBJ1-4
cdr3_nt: TGCAGTGCTACCGCAGGGGGCGCGGGGGATGAAAAACTGTTTTTT
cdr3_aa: CSATAGGAGDEKLFF

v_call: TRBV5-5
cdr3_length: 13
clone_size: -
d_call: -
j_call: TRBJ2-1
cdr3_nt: TGTGCCAGCAGCTTGTGTAGAGATTTGACGCAGTTCTTC
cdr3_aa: CASSLCRDLTQFF

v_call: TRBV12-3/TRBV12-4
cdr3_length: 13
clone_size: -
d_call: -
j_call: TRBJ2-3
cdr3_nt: TGTGCCAGCAGTTGGGACTTCACAGATACGCAGTATTTT
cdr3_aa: CASSWDFTDTQYF

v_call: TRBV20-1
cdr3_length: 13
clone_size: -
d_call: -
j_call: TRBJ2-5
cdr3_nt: TGCAGTGCTAGCCGGGGGCGGGGCGGGACCCAGTACTTC
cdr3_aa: CSASRGRGGTQYF

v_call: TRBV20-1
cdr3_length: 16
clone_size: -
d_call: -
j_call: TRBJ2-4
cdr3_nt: TGCAGTGCTAGGCCGGCGGGCACCCTAGCCAAAAACATTCAGTACTTC
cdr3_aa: CSARPAGTLAKNIQYF

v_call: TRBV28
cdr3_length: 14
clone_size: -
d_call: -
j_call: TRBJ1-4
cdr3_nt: TGTGCCAGCAGTTTACCCTTGGGGGATGAAAAACTGTTTTTT
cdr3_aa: CASSLPLGDEKLFF

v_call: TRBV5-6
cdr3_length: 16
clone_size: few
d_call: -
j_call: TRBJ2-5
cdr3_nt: TGTGCCAGCAGCTTGGCCAGGGTCCCGAGGGGGGAGACCCAGTACTTC
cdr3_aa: CASSLARVPRGETQYF

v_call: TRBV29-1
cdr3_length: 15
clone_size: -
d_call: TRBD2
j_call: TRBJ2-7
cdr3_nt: TGCAGCGCCTTTTGCCCTGATGGGAGGGCCATCGAGCAGTACTTC
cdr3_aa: CSAFCPDGRAIEQYF

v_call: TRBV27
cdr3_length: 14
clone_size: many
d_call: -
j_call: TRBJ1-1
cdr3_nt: TGTGCCAGCAGTTCAGGACAGCTGAACACTGAAGCTTTCTTT
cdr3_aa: CASSSGQLNTEAFF

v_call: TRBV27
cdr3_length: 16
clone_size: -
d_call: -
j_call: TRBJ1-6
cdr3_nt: TGTGCCAGCAGTTTATCGTGGCCAGGGTCTCGTTCACCCCTCCACTTT
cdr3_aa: CASSLSWPGSRSPLHF

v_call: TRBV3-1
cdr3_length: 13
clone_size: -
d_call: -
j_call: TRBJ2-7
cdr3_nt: TGTGCCAGCAGCCAATTCTATACCTACGAGCAGTACTTC
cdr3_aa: CASSQFYTYEQYF

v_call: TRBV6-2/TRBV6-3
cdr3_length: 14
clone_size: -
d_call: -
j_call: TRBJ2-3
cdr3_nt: TGTGCCAGCAGCCCCTGGGGGACCACAGATACGCAGTATTTT
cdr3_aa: CASSPWGTTDTQYF

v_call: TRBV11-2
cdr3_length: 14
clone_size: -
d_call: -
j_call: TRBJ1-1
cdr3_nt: TGTGCCAGCAGCCTTAGGTGGGCTGACACTGAAGCTTTCTTT
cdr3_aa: CASSLRWADTEAFF

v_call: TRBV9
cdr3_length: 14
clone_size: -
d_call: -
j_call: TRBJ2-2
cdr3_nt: TGTGCCAGCAGCGGAACTAGTCCCGCCGGGGAGCTGTTTTTT
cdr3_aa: CASSGTSPAGELFF

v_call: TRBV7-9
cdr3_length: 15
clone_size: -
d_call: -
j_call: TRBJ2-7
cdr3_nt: TGTGCCAGCAGTTCGGACGGAATGTATACCTACGAGCAGTACTTC
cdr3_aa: CASSSDGMYTYEQYF

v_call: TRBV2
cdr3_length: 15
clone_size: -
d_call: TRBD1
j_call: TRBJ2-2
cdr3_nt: TGTGCCGGCACTCAGGGGCAGGGGGCGGCCGGGGAGCTGTTTTTT
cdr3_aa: CAGTQGQGAAGELFF

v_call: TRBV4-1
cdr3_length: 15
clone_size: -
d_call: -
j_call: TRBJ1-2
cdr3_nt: TGCGCCAGCAGCCCAATGACAGGAGGTGACTATGGCTACACCTTC
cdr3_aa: CASSPMTGGDYGYTF

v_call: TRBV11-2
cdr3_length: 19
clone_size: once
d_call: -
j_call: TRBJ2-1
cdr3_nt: TGTGCCAGCAGCTTAGAAGTTGGGCGTTGTGGGGGTCGGTACAATGAGCAGTTCTTC
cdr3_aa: CASSLEVGRCGGRYNEQFF

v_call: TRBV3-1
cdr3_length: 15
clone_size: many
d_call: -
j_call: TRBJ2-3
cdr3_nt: TGTGCCAGCAGCCAAGTAGATAGCTTGGAAGATACGCAGTATTTT
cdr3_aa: CASSQVDSLEDTQYF

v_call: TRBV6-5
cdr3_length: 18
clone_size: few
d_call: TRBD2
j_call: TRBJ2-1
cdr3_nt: TGTGCCAGCAGTTACGAACTAGCGGGGGCTAGCTCCTACAATGAGCAGTTCTTC
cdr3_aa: CASSYELAGASSYNEQFF

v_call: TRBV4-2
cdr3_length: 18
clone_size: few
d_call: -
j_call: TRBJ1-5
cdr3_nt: TGTGCCAGCAGCCTAACCGGTGGGGGGATTGGTTCGAATCAGCCCCAGCATTTT
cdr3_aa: CASSLTGGGIGSNQPQHF

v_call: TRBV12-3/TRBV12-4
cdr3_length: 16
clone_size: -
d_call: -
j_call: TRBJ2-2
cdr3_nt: TGTGCCAGCACCAATATCGGGGGACTCCACACCGGGGAGCTGTTTTTT
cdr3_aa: CASTNIGGLHTGELFF

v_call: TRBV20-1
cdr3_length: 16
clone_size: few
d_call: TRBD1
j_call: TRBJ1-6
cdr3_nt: TGCAGTGCTAGTCCCGGGACAGGGAAATATAATTCACCCCTCCACTTT
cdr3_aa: CSASPGTGKYNSPLHF

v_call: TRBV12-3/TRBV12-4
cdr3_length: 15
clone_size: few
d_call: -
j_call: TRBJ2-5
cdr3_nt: TGTGCCAGCAGTACCTGGGACACACGGGGAGAGACCCAGTACTTC
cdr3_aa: CASSTWDTRGETQYF

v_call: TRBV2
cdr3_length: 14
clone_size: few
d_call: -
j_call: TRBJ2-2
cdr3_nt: TGTGCCAGCAGTGACGATTGGGTCACCGGGGAGCTGTTTTTT
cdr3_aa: CASSDDWVTGELFF

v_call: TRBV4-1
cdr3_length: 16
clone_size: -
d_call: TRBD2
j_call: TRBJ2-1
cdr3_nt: TGCGCCAGCAGCCAAGTTGGGGCGGGGGGATACAATGAGCAGTTCTTC
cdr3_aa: CASSQVGAGGYNEQFF

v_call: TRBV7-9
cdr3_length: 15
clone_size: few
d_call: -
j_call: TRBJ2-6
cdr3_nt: TGTGCCAGCAGCTCCTTAGGTTTCGGGGCCAACGTCCTGACTTTC
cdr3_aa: CASSSLGFGANVLTF

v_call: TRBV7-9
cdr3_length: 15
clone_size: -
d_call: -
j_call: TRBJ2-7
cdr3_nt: TGTGCCAGCAGCTTATTGCGGGAAGGGTTGTACGAGCAGTACTTC
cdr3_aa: CASSLLREGLYEQYF

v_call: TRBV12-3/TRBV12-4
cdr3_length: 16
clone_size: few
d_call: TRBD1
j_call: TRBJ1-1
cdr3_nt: TGTGCCAGCAGTTCCGGGACAGGGGTGAGGAACACTGAAGCTTTCTTT
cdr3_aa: CASSSGTGVRNTEAFF

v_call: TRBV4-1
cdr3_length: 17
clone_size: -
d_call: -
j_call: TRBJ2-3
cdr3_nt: TGCGCCAGCAGCCAAGATTTTTGGAGCGTACGCACAGATACGCAGTATTTT
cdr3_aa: CASSQDFWSVRTDTQYF

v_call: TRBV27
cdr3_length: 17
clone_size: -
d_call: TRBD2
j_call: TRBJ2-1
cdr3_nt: TGTGCCAGCAGCCCTGGGACTAGCGGGACCTCCTACAATGAGCAGTTCTTC
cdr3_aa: CASSPGTSGTSYNEQFF

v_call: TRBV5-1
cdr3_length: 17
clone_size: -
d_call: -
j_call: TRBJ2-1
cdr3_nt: TGCGCCAGCAGCTTGGTCGAGAAGTTCTATACCTACAATGAGCAGTTCTTC
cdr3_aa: CASSLVEKFYTYNEQFF

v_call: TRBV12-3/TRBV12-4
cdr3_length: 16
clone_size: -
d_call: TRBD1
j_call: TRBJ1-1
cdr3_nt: TGTGCCAGCAGTTTAGGGGGACAGGAGGTGGGCACTGAAGCTTTCTTT
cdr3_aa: CASSLGGQEVGTEAFF

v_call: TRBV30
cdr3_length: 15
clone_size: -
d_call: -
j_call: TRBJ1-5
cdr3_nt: TGTGCCTGGAGCCACTATCCGTGGCCTAATCAGCCCCAGCATTTT
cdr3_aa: CAWSHYPWPNQPQHF

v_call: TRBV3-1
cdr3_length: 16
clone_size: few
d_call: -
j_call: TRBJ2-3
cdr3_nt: TGTGCCAGCAGCCAAGTCGGGGCAGGGTCATTATATACGCAGTATTTT
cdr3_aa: CASSQVGAGSLYTQYF

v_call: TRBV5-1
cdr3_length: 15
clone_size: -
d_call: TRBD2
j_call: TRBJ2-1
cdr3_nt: TGCGCCAGCAGCCACCTAGCGGGAGTGAACAATGAGCAGTTCTTC
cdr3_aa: CASSHLAGVNNEQFF

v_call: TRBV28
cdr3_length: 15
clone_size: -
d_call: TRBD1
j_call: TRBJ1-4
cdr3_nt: TGTGCCAGCAGCCTTAGGGGACAGGGATACGAAAAACTGTTTTTT
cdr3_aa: CASSLRGQGYEKLFF

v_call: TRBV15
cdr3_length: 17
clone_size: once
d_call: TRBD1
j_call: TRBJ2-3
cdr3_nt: TGTGCCACCAGCAGCCGCCCCCCGGGACAGGGCACAGATACGCAGTATTTT
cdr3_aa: CATSSRPPGQGTDTQYF

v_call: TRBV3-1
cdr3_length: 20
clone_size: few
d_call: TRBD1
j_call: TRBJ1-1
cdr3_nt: TGTGCCAGCAGCCCAGTCAGGGGGAGGACACCTGACACGATGAACACTGAAGCTTTCTTT
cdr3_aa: CASSPVRGRTPDTMNTEAFF

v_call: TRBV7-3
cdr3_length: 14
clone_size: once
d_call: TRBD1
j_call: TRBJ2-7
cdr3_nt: TGTGCCAGCAGCGCCTGGGACAGAACCTACGAGCAGTACTTC
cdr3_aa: CASSAWDRTYEQYF